Presented here are 18 T cell receptor beta chains from one specimen sequenced in a study of CD8+CD57+ T cells in acquired aplastic anemia. Sequenced patients had shown CD8+CD57+ cell expansion by flow cytometry. Genomic DNA templated the TCR beta VDJ and CDR3 profiling. One entry per CDR3 protein, called by TCRdb with MiXCR from the reads. The table records about 160,000 distinct CDR3 sequences, around half of them present only once. The specimen was sorted CD4+, CD8+, or CD8+CD57+ T cells (not recorded which) from PBMCs. All receptors derive from a human donor with aplastic anemia.

The chain recombines TRBV6-5 with TRBJ2-1; 8 positions match TRBD2. The CDR3 loop spans 15 amino acids. V shed 7 bases, J shed 8 bases, and the junction held 13 bases outside the gene matches. CDR1 is MNHEY, CDR2 SVGAGI, per germline. Here the CDR3 reads CASTASAGVMYEQFF. Written as DNA, the CDR3 is TGTGCCAGCACCGCCTCAGCGGGAGTTATGTATGAGCAGTTCTTC.

The chain recombines TRBV5-1 with TRBJ2-7; 7 bases align to TRBD2. The germline gives CDR1 SGHRS, CDR2 YFSETQ. This CDR3 has 14 residues. CDR3 region: CTTTAGDPTYEQYF. DNA for the CDR3: TGCACCACCACGGCGGGGGACCCGACCTACGAGCAGTACTTC. Supplemented by reference TRBV5-1 and TRBJ2-7, the full variable domain reads KAGVTQTPRYLIKTRGQQVTLSCSPISGHRSVSWYQQTPGQGLQFLFEYFSETQRNKGNFPGRFSGRQFSNSRSEMNVSTLELGDSALYLCTTTAGDPTYEQYFGPGTRLTVT.

The chain recombines TRBV2 with TRBJ1-3, with no clear D. The CDR3 is made up of 13 amino acids. V was cut by 7 bases and J by 4 bases, with 11 bases left in between. Germline V gives CDR1 SNHLY, CDR2 FYNNEI. The CDR3 sequence: CASTPKQGNTIYF. The DNA for the CDR3 is TGTGCCAGCACCCCGAAGCAGGGAAACACCATATATTTT.

The chain is built from TRBV12-3 or TRBV12-4 and TRBJ2-7; 15 nucleotides align to TRBD2. The junction had 3 bases not matched to a gene; V was cut back by 3 bases and J by 6 bases. This CDR3 contains 15 residues. The DNA of the CDR3 is TGTGCCAGCAGTTTGGGACTAGCGGGAGGTCGCGAGCAGTACTTC. As protein: CASSLGLAGGREQYF.

This clonotype was picked up many times. The J gene is TRBJ2-3, the V gene TRBV6-1; 10 bases agree with TRBD1. The germline gives CDR1 MNHNS, CDR2 SASEGT. V was clipped by 6 bases and J by 4 bases; unmatched bases: 4. The CDR3 covers 14 residues. CDR3 in amino acids: CASSRDRGPDTQYF. CDR3 DNA: TGTGCCAGCAGCCGGGACAGGGGTCCAGATACGCAGTATTTT.

This clonotype was recorded a few times. V gene TRBV19 combines with J gene TRBJ2-1; D not resolved. Germline V lookup: CDR1 LNHDA, CDR2 SQIVND (reference sequence). This CDR3 is built from 13 residues. V was trimmed by 3 bases and J by 4 bases, leaving 7 bases between them. The CDR3: CASSISIYNEQFF. DNA for the CDR3: TGTGCCAGTAGTATCAGTATATACAATGAGCAGTTCTTC.

DNA of the CDR3: TGTGCCAGCAGCCCCCCACAGTGGATAGCGGGGGGGCCCCCCAATGAGCAGTTCTTC. As protein: CASSPPQWIAGGPPNEQFF. The chain joins TRBV3-1 to TRBJ2-1; TRBD2 matches 11 bases. The V gene's germline CDR1 is LGHDT and CDR2 YNNKEL (reference sequence). CDR3 length: 19 residues. V trimming: 4 bases; J trimming: 6 bases; junction bases outside the gene matches: 17.

The J gene is TRBJ2-7, the V gene TRBV5-6; possible D gene TRBD1, 6 bases. Trimming cost V 6 bases and J 6 bases, with 13 bases left between them. Per germline, CDR1 SGHDT and CDR2 YYEEEE. The CDR3 is 12 residues long. The DNA of the CDR3 is TGTGCCAGCACTTCACAGGGCGGCGAGCAGTACTTC. It specifies CASTSQGGEQYF.

This chain's CDR3 is CASSPGADGYGYTF. The CDR3 DNA sequence: TGCGCCAGCAGCCCCGGGGCAGATGGATATGGCTACACCTTC. The chain couples TRBV5-1 to TRBJ1-2, with D possibly being TRBD1 (5 bases). The CDR3 covers 14 residues. Trimming cost V 4 bases and J 5 bases, with 15 bases left between them. Germline values: CDR1 SGHRS, CDR2 YFSETQ.

The V gene is TRBV19, the J gene TRBJ1-2; tentatively, D is TRBD1 (5 bases). CDR3 length: 14 residues. Trimming removed 3 bases at V and 5 bases at J, with 13 bases between. Germline CDR1 LNHDA, CDR2 SQIVND (reference sequence). The CDR3 reads CASSIKQGSYGYTF. The CDR3 nucleotides read TGTGCCAGTAGTATCAAGCAGGGCAGTTATGGCTACACCTTC.

At least ten counts were recorded for this clonotype. This chain connects TRBV5-1 to TRBJ1-2; 7 bases agree with TRBD1. CDR3 size: 14 residues. Germline loops: CDR1 SGHRS, CDR2 YFSETQ. V lost 2 bases to trimming and J lost 3 bases; unmatched junction nucleotides: 4. The DNA of the CDR3 is TGCGCCAGCAGCTTAGGGGGCGGCGACTATGGCTACACCTTC. Its translation: CASSLGGGDYGYTF.

This clonotype was seen once. The CDR3 loop reads CATSGASGIYNEQFF. DNA of the CDR3: TGTGCCACCAGTGGGGCTAGCGGGATTTACAATGAGCAGTTCTTC. The chain joins TRBV24-1 to TRBJ2-1; 9 bases are a match to TRBD2. Germline V lookup: CDR1 KGHDR, CDR2 SFDVKD. The CDR3 is 15 residues long. The trim removed 5 bases at V and 4 bases at J, leaving 5 bases unmatched.

V is TRBV2 and J is TRBJ2-7; D may be TRBD1 or TRBD2 (5 bases each). The V and J ends lost 6 bases and 2 bases respectively, with 14 bases between them. The CDR3 covers 14 residues. Germline CDR1 is SNHLY and CDR2 is FYNNEI. CDR3 bases: TGTGCCAGCAGCACCCGGGACCTCCCCTACGAGCAGTACTTC. The encoded protein is CASSTRDLPYEQYF.

This clonotype was observed a few times. This sequence joins TRBV2 and TRBJ1-1, with D possibly being TRBD1 (6 bases). The CDR3 totals 13 residues. Germline CDR1 reads SNHLY; CDR2 reads FYNNEI. The V gene lost 7 bases and the J gene lost 6 bases, with 15 bases spanning the gap. The CDR3 coding sequence is TGTGCCAGCAATTCGCCCCCAGGGGCTGAAGCTTTCTTT. Its protein is CASNSPPGAEAFF.

The rearrangement joins TRBV29-1 to TRBJ2-2, with a weak D call TRBD2 (5 bases). Trimming left V 1 base short and J 7 bases short, with 7 bases between. Germline CDR1 SQVTM, CDR2 ANQGSEA. The CDR3 runs 12 residues. DNA of the CDR3: TGCAGCGTTGAAGCGGGGATCGGGGAGCTGTTTTTT. Its protein product is CSVEAGIGELFF.

Many counts were recorded for this clonotype. The chain uses TRBV7-9 and TRBJ2-7, with 10 bases aligning to TRBD1. The junction had 8 bases not matched to a gene; V was cut back by 4 bases and J by 5 bases. Germline CDR1 reads SEHNR; CDR2 reads FQNEAQ (reference sequence). This CDR3 has 15 amino acids. The DNA of the CDR3 is TGTGCCAGCAGCTATCCCGGGACAGGGGTGGACGAGCAGTACTTC. This gives the protein CASSYPGTGVDEQYF.

Many counts were recorded for this clonotype. The V and J genes are TRBV5-1 and TRBJ1-1; D not resolved. Trimming shortened V by 3 bases and J by 1 base, and 13 bases separated the two germline ends. Germline loops: CDR1 SGHRS, CDR2 YFSETQ. The CDR3 is 15 residues long. The CDR3 loop reads CASSYSGVENTEAFF. Here the CDR3 DNA reads TGCGCCAGCAGCTATTCCGGGGTGGAGAACACTGAAGCTTTCTTT.

The V and J genes are TRBV20-1 and TRBJ2-1, with a possible D match to TRBD2 (7 bases). V lost 4 bases and J 6 bases, leaving 13 bases between the germline ends. Germline CDR1 DFQATT, CDR2 SNEGSKA (reference sequence). CDR3 length equals 13 residues. The CDR3 region is CSAIGGEVNEQFF. The CDR3 coding sequence is TGCAGTGCTATAGGGGGGGAAGTCAATGAGCAGTTCTTC.